One T cell receptor (beta chain) is described in this entry. What this receptor recognizes is not known. No base-level quality is on record; no much larger clone is a single base apart. The sample belongs to a study of cytomegalovirus exposure and HLA in healthy donors (dated by TCRdb to 2017 to 2019). Regarding the complete study: An earlier analysis of 550 to 700 of the donors reported about 250 Gb of sequence data and 117 million unique TCR beta sequences from 150 million to 200 million T cells. Using immunosequencing, the study profiled T cell repertoires from 666 subjects and related those repertoires to cytomegalovirus serostatus. Genome-wide SNP genotypes for about three fifths of the roughly 670 donors were used in a later genetic analysis, which treated that subset as a discovery cohort. The study was designed to test whether signatures of past pathogen exposure could be identified by cataloging public T cell receptors. Of the approximately 400 genotyped donors, roughly 85% fell in the genetic ancestry cluster associated with self-reported Caucasian donors. The study combined high-throughput TCR immunosequencing, statistical association of individual TCRs with disease status, and machine learning to predict cytomegalovirus infection status. A later analysis re-examined previously published TCR beta repertoires from just over 650 donors and added high-resolution HLA genotyping to investigate patterns of TCR occurrence. An early release that covered approximately 600 HLA-typed donors contained about 300 gigabases of sequencing data and around 85 million unique TCR sequences. In an earlier analysis of a few hundred of the donors, high-throughput TCR beta sequencing was used to judge whether each TCR beta V gene segment behaved as functional or pseudogenic. All discovery cohort repertoires had been generated on a single sequencing platform. Typing coverage differed by locus: A, B, C, DRB1 and DQB1 were typed in roughly 620-640 donors, DQA1 in about 560, DPA1 in 600 to 610, and DPB1 in 472. HLA typing covered class I and class II loci at four-digit resolution. Donor age, sex, ethnicity and CMV serostatus were compiled alongside the repertoire data. The later analysis used no new phenotypic data to find candidate immune exposures, relying instead on TCR beta sequences and their occurrence across donors. On average, over 200,000 unique TCR beta nucleotide sequences were sequenced per donor among about 400 genotyped donors of the cohort, with roughly 18% of those sequences being non-productive. In addition to the first cohort of around 670 subjects, a separate validation cohort of 120 different subjects was used. Roughly 5 DR-DQ haplotypes were treated as single units for association and clustering because of strong linkage in the cohort. The paper's findings and limits, for the study overall: According to a later analysis, most CMV-associated TCR beta chains appeared to be HLA-restricted, and the HLA associations seemed to be driven largely by CMV exposure. Correlated functional status among segregating V segments might be attributable to linkage disequilibrium, but an unknown experimental factor could not be ruled out. A cluster of highly shared sequence variants was judged likely to represent a technical artifact of the sequencing pipeline. According to the authors, the approach could potentially be generalized to other disease states and immunological phenotypes. Because the 87-base-pair reads could not distinguish some IMGT-functional V segments, including TRBV6-2 and TRBV6-3, those segments were excluded. Because HLA typing was missing for some donors at each locus, association tests included only the typed subset. A further reported finding was that TCR beta sequences accurately predicted the HLA-A and HLA-B alleles for most subjects in the first cohort. The classifier was reported to diagnose cytomegalovirus status with high specificity and sensitivity in both the original cohort and the validation cohort. In a later analysis, HLA-associated TCR beta chains showed more clonal expansion and lower generation probabilities than non-associated chains that were equally common. In a later analysis, the rate of TCR association differed among HLA loci, with DRB1 alleles having the most associated TCRs and HLA-C alleles having the fewest. Roughly uniform sequencing depth across donors was assumed in presence/absence analyses, although this assumption may not hold. While some public TCRs were present in many individuals, most TCR sequences turned up only very rarely across donors. Strong co-occurrence of HLA alleles, especially DR and DQ, made assigning TCR associations to individual alleles difficult. The study gave a list of over 150 TCR beta chains associated with cytomegalovirus. The cohort was sequenced for TCR beta chains only, and without alpha or paired-chain data the features that could be detected were limited. In an earlier analysis of approximately 590 of the donors, most TCR beta V segments appeared in productive rearrangements about 87% or about 30% of the time, broadly matching IMGT annotations. The earlier analysis of 450 to 700 of the donors excluded 15 to 20 rarely observed V segments, including chromosome 9 orphons, because counts were too low. At a false discovery rate of 0.05, a later analysis linked about 17,000 TCR beta sequences to specific HLA alleles. Compared with the roughly 670-donor mean, donors in an Asian-associated ancestry cluster had fewer N-insertions in productive TCRs, according to a later genetic analysis. V-gene and J-gene trimming of TCR beta chains was associated with a missense DCLRE1C variant in a later genetic analysis, and the association was replicated in an independent cohort. Three of the identified cytomegalovirus-associated TCR beta chains were confirmed in vitro to be specific for cytomegalovirus antigens. In a later analysis, several top co-occurrence clusters were reported to appear linked to parvovirus B19, influenza, CMV and Epstein-Barr virus. CMV serostatus was the only immune exposure information available for the cohort.

The cohort consisted of 600 or so healthy bone marrow donors. At the time of sampling, all cohort members were nominally healthy, though unrecorded immune exposures were likely present. The donor tested CMV seronegative and was one of the 352 seronegative cohort members. Every donor gave a peripheral blood sample, and the peripheral blood mononuclear cells from that sample were used for TCR beta sequencing. Genomic DNA extraction from the blood cell samples was performed with the Qiagen DNeasy Blood Extraction Kit. Libraries came from the immunoSEQ multiplex PCR assay. A mixture of 60 forward primers for TCR Vbeta segments and 13 reverse primers for TCR Jbeta segments was used in the multiplex PCR. A multiplex PCR assay on genomic DNA amplified the CDR3 region of rearranged TCR beta genes. Amplified TCR beta libraries were sequenced as 87-base-pair reads on the Illumina HiSeq System. Per the authors' processing: Across the 700 or so repertoires, a later analysis counted roughly 77 million unique TCR beta chains, around 11 million of which were shared by at least two donors. Raw reads were error-corrected and collapsed into unique sequences with a nearest-neighbor algorithm that merged closely related sequences to remove PCR and sequencing errors. Alignment of CDR3 sequences to IMGT reference sequences was used to assign V, D and J gene segments. Each retained sequence needed at least a six-nucleotide match to both a V gene segment and a J gene segment. A rearrangement counted as productive if the CDR3 had no stop codons and remained in frame with V and J, and every other rearrangement counted as non-productive. CDR3 was defined according to IMGT convention as the region running from the second conserved V-encoded cysteine to the conserved J-encoded phenylalanine. Sequences without an unambiguous match to a single V gene segment were excluded from the earlier analysis of 450 to 650 of the donors. An earlier analysis of approximately 590 of the donors classified V segments as functional when productive rearrangements were above 56.7% and as segregating when the standard deviation between donors was above 5%. A statistical classification framework was built for diagnosing cytomegalovirus status from the catalog of TCR beta chain sequences. In a later analysis, TCR nucleotide sequences were compared against IMGT/GENE-DB human TR gene sequences so that V and J genes could be assigned. The TCRdist pipeline was used in a later analysis to assign CDR3 sequences and most-parsimonious VDJ recombination scenarios. In a later analysis, every TCR beta chain was defined by the combination of its CDR3 amino acid sequence and its V-gene family, and reads without a unique V-gene family were dropped. As a way to deal with suspected cross-contamination and a sequencing artifact, a later analysis dropped roughly 620 nucleotide sequences that were highly shared and had low generation probability. A later analysis calculated a clonal expansion index for each public chain from normalized within-repertoire ranks of inferred template counts. In a later analysis, generation probabilities were computed using a VDJ recombination model fitted to out-of-frame rearrangements, and the results were checked against IGoR. Hypergeometric tests were used in a later analysis to score TCR-TCR, TCR-HLA and TCR-CMV co-occurrence, with a repertoire-size bias correction applied to the TCR pairs. False discovery rates were estimated in a later analysis by permuting HLA or CMV assignments 20 times. In a later analysis, co-occurring TCRs were grouped using DBSCAN, with TCRdist sequence similarity added in when clustering inside HLA-allele-positive subsets. Co-occurrence clustering excluded repertoires with fewer than 30,000 or more than 120,000 public chains, plus five with anomalous nucleotide sharing. TCRdb took this table from immuneACCESS and kept in-frame rearrangements with V and J called. Such tables lack part of the clones; where checked against another copy, unresolved V genes explain under half of the gap, and the rest is unexplained. That table is the source of V, J and clone size, and D and trimming were worked out from the DNA. This sample comprises roughly 170,000 clones, around 77% of them detected only once. The ten most abundant clones make up around 1.6% of the sample.

For this chain, trimming is 3 bases at the V end and 7 bases at the J end, and the number of junction bases without a gene match is 0. The CDR3 has 14 amino acids, counting the end cysteine and phenylalanine. Of all the DNA, just the CDR3 is kept, 42 bases in frame from base 1. Via the germline V gene, CDR1 is SGHTS and CDR2 YDEGEE. The chain employs TRBV5-8 and TRBJ1-6, with 11 bases matching TRBD1. Sequencing used PBMCs. The TCR originated in a woman aged 25 to 45 in good health and CMV-seronegative. The CDR3 reads as follows: CASSWDRGNSPLHF. The nucleotide sequence reads as follows: TGTGCCAGCAGCTGGGACAGGGGGAATTCACCCCTCCACTTT.